These 32 T cell receptor beta chains came from one sample sequenced in a study of cytomegalovirus exposure and HLA in healthy donors. In the PCR, 60 Vbeta and 13 Jbeta primers were used. Assay: immunoSEQ multiplex PCR; the TCRdb copy retains only in-frame clones and omits some. The sample includes some 160,000 clones, almost 85% of them seen just once. The sample was PBMCs. The receptor source for this set is a woman in her forties or fifties in good health and CMV-seronegative.

This chain uses TRBV27 with TRBJ2-7; TRBD2 agrees at 13 bases. CDR1 is MNHEY and CDR2 is SMNVEV in the germline V gene (reference sequence). The V segment lost 5 bases and the J segment 4 bases; nucleotides outside the gene matches: 8. This CDR3 region has 16 residues. CDR3 amino acids: CASSRLGTSGEYEQYF. The CDR3 coding sequence is TGTGCCAGCAGTCGTCTTGGGACTAGCGGGGAGTACGAGCAGTACTTC.

This clone was counted a single time. V is TRBV18 and J is TRBJ2-5; TRBD1 agrees at 8 bases. Germline CDR1 is KGHSH and CDR2 is LQKENI. The length of the CDR3 is 15 residues. Germline trimming cut 6 bases from V and 5 bases from J; bases unmatched to any gene: 11. The CDR3 DNA is TGTGCCAGCTCTCAATTTACAGGGGGAGTTGAGACCCAGTACTTC. Its protein product is CASSQFTGGVETQYF.

The J gene is TRBJ1-1, the V gene TRBV18; tentative D call: TRBD1 (5 bases). V shed 2 bases and J shed 3 bases, with 7 bases lying between them. CDR3 length equals 13 residues. The germline V gene encodes CDR1 KGHSH and CDR2 LQKENI. The CDR3 coding sequence is TGTGCCAGCTCACCAGGGGCGTACACTGAAGCTTTCTTT. This sequence encodes CASSPGAYTEAFF.

This clone was picked up a small number of times. V usage is TRBV19 and J usage is TRBJ1-5; D gene uncertain. This CDR3 is built from 14 residues. The germline CDR1 and CDR2 sequences are LNHDA and SQIVND (reference sequence). Between the trimmed V and J ends, which lost 7 bases and 6 bases, there was a span of 16 bases. The CDR3 spells CASTVRGVSQPQHF. The CDR3, as DNA: TGTGCCAGTACAGTGCGGGGAGTAAGTCAGCCCCAGCATTTT. The full variable domain, its missing parts supplied by reference TRBV19 and TRBJ1-5, is DGGITQSPKYLFRKEGQNVTLSCEQNLNHDAMYWYRQDPGQGLRLIYYSQIVNDFQKGDIAEGYSVSREKKESFPLTVTSAQKNPTAFYLCASTVRGVSQPQHFGDGTRLSIL.

The table lists this clone with a few counts. In nucleotides, the CDR3 is TGTGCCAGCAGTCCCCCCGCAGATACGCAGTATTTT. Translation: CASSPPADTQYF. This sequence joins TRBV28 and TRBJ2-3, with D hard to call. Per germline, CDR1 MDHEN and CDR2 SYDVKM. There are 12 residues in the CDR3. With 5 bases removed from V and 4 bases from J, the gap between germline ends came to 7 bases.

This chain links TRBV5-1 with TRBJ1-1; no firm D call. Trimming left V 2 bases short and J 1 base short, with 6 bases between. The CDR3 has 13 residues. CDR1 and CDR2 (germline): SGHRS, YFSETQ. The CDR3 DNA reads TGCGCCAGCAGCTTTAGCTCGAACACTGAAGCTTTCTTT. Protein sequence: CASSFSSNTEAFF.

The chain is built from TRBV2 and TRBJ2-1; 11 nucleotides agree with TRBD1. Looked up from germline, CDR1 is SNHLY and CDR2 is FYNNEI. The trim removed 6 bases at V and 8 bases at J, leaving 6 bases unmatched. The CDR3 contains 14 residues. The CDR3 loop is CASRGDRGSHEQFF. The CDR3 DNA reads as TGTGCCAGCAGGGGGGACAGGGGGTCCCATGAGCAGTTCTTC.

This clone was detected only a few times. The chain links TRBV5-1 to TRBJ2-1; 12 bases line up with TRBD2. The CDR3 contains 17 residues. J was trimmed by 7 bases and V by 3 bases; bases with no gene match: 11. The germline CDR1 and CDR2 sequences are SGHRS and YFSETQ. DNA for the CDR3: TGCGCCAGCAGCTCAGTACCCCTAGCGGGGGGGCGAAATGAGCAGTTCTTC. This translates into CASSSVPLAGGRNEQFF.

This rearrangement joins TRBV4-3 to TRBJ1-1; D unresolved. The CDR3 sequence is 15 residues long. CDR1 and CDR2 (germline): LGHNA, YSLEER. Trimming left V 2 bases short and J 6 bases short, with 16 bases between. CDR3 region: CASSQPGGGRPEAFF. CDR3 nucleotide sequence: TGCGCCAGCAGCCAACCGGGAGGAGGGAGGCCTGAAGCTTTCTTT.

The chain uses TRBV30 and TRBJ2-7; 9 bases line up with TRBD1. The CDR3 is 16 amino acids. Germline assignment: CDR1 GTSNPN and CDR2 SVGIG (reference sequence). In nucleotides, the CDR3 is TGTGGCTCTATTATCCGGCGGACAGGGGTTTTCTACGAGCAGTACTTC. Translation: CGSIIRRTGVFYEQYF.

This rearrangement joins TRBV7-9 to TRBJ2-7; 9 nucleotides match TRBD1. With V trimmed by 3 bases and J by 5 bases, 11 bases remained unmatched. This CDR3 has 16 amino acids. Per germline, CDR1 SEHNR and CDR2 FQNEAQ (reference sequence). CDR3 protein: CASSFNQGQGTNEQYF. The CDR3 DNA is TGTGCCAGCAGCTTTAACCAAGGACAGGGGACGAACGAGCAGTACTTC.

V gene TRBV5-4 combines with J gene TRBJ1-4; perhaps TRBD1 as D (6 bases). Trimming pared 3 bases from V and 3 bases from J, leaving 9 bases between. Germline CDR1 and CDR2: SGHNT and YYREEE (reference sequence). CDR3 length: 14 residues. The CDR3 DNA reads as TGTGCCAGCAGCTCCCGACAGGCTAATGAAAAACTGTTTTTT. Translated: CASSSRQANEKLFF.

This rearrangement joins TRBV7-9 to TRBJ2-7, with a possible D match to TRBD2 (6 bases). The germline V gene encodes CDR1 SEHNR and CDR2 FQNEAQ (reference sequence). The CDR3 covers 16 residues. V was shortened by 5 bases and J by 6 bases, with 23 bases between the two germline ends. The CDR3, as DNA: TGTGCCAGCAGCGTACGTTGGGGGGATCCAGGAGGCGAGCAGTACTTC. As protein: CASSVRWGDPGGEQYF.

The CDR3 protein is CASGSGTQYF. CDR3 coding DNA: TGTGCCAGCGGCTCGGGGACCCAGTACTTC. V usage is TRBV6-1 and J usage is TRBJ2-5; D remains ambiguous. The CDR3 sequence is 10 residues long. Germline CDR1 MNHNS, CDR2 SASEGT. Trimming pared 8 bases from V and 7 bases from J, leaving 8 bases between.

V usage is TRBV21-1 and J usage is TRBJ1-1. TRBV21-1 counts as a pseudogene. This CDR3 has 16 amino acids. The CDR3 DNA is TGTGCCAGCAGCTATCAGGGAGGAGGCGGGTATACTGAAGCTTTCTTT. Its protein product is CASSYQGGGGYTEAFF.

The chain links TRBV11-2 to TRBJ2-7, with 7 bases that match TRBD2. Germline V gene sequence: CDR1 SGHAT, CDR2 FQNNGV. The CDR3 spans 16 residues. Unmatched junction bases numbered 12, after V lost 5 bases and J lost 2 bases. The CDR3 nucleotides are TGTGCCAGCAGCACCGTACTTCGGGGGGATGCCTACGAGCAGTACTTC. Amino acid sequence: CASSTVLRGDAYEQYF.

The chain employs TRBV10-1 and TRBJ2-1; 8 bases agree with TRBD1. The V and J ends lost 6 bases and 2 bases, in that order; junction bases with no gene match: 3. This CDR3 has 14 amino acids. Germline V gives CDR1 WNHNN, CDR2 SYGVQD (reference sequence). The CDR3 region is CASSGTGAYNEQFF. In DNA, the CDR3 is TGCGCCAGCAGCGGGACAGGCGCCTACAATGAGCAGTTCTTC.

The chain combines TRBV5-5 with TRBJ2-1; TRBD2 agrees at 9 bases. The CDR3 runs 15 residues. The germline CDR1 and CDR2 sequences are SGHKS and YYEKEE (reference sequence). The J segment lost 7 bases and the V segment lost 0 bases, leaving 5 bases of the junction unmatched. CDR3 loop: CASSLESSGMNEQFF. The DNA of the CDR3 is TGTGCCAGCAGCTTGGAGTCTAGCGGGATGAATGAGCAGTTCTTC.

This clone was counted only a few times. The chain recombines TRBV6-5 with TRBJ2-4; a possible D gene is TRBD2 (5 bases). V was pared by 5 bases and J by 3 bases, with 11 bases between. The germline V gene has CDR1 MNHEY and CDR2 SVGAGI. The CDR3 loop spans 14 amino acids. As DNA, the CDR3 is TGTGCCAGCAGTGACCCCGGGGTCAAAAACATTCAGTACTTC. The encoded protein is CASSDPGVKNIQYF.

The V gene is TRBV7-9, the J gene TRBJ1-3, with D uncertain. Trimming shortened V by 3 bases and J by 0 bases, and 9 bases separated the two germline ends. The CDR3 spans 15 residues. Germline V CDR1 and CDR2: SEHNR, FQNEAQ (reference sequence). The CDR3 here is CASSFPRFSGNTIYF. DNA for the CDR3: TGTGCCAGCAGCTTCCCGAGATTCTCTGGAAACACCATATATTTT.

This clone occurred once. J is TRBJ2-5 and V is TRBV6-9; the match to TRBD1 covers 7 bases. The CDR3 loop spans 15 amino acids. Per the germline V gene, CDR1 is MNHGY and CDR2 is SVAAGI. J gave up 7 bases and V 8 bases, and 16 bases lay outside the gene matches. CDR3 sequence reads: CASLQGGLNFTTQYF. The CDR3 coding sequence is TGTGCCAGCCTCCAAGGGGGCTTAAATTTTACGACCCAGTACTTC.

The J gene is TRBJ2-3, the V gene TRBV29-1, with 8 bases aligning to TRBD1. J gave up 1 base and V 4 bases, and 7 bases lay outside the gene matches. The CDR3 is 15 residues long. The germline CDR1 and CDR2 sequences are SQVTM and ANQGSEA. CDR3 region: CSVAPGQGGTDTQYF. In DNA, the CDR3 is TGCAGCGTTGCCCCTGGACAGGGAGGCACAGATACGCAGTATTTT.

The chain's CDR3 is CASSVVLIPGQGATGELFF. The CDR3 coding sequence is TGTGCCAGCAGCGTAGTCCTCATCCCGGGACAGGGGGCAACCGGGGAGCTGTTTTTT. The genes are TRBV9 and TRBJ2-2; TRBD1 matches 12 bases. V lost 0 bases to trimming and J lost 5 bases; unmatched junction nucleotides: 11. This CDR3 has 19 residues. Germline V gives CDR1 SGDLS, CDR2 YYNGEE. Based on the CDR3 plus reference TRBV9 and TRBJ2-2, the full variable domain is DSGVTQTPKHLITATGQRVTLRCSPRSGDLSVYWYQQSLDQGLQFLIQYYNGEERAKGNILERFSAQQFPDLHSELNLSSLELGDSALYFCASSVVLIPGQGATGELFFGEGSRLTVL.

This clone was observed a single time. The V gene is TRBV4-3, the J gene TRBJ1-2, with D maybe TRBD1 (6 bases). The CDR3 sequence is 16 residues long. From germline, CDR1 is LGHNA and CDR2 YSLEER. V dropped 0 bases and J dropped 2 bases, with 13 bases sitting between them. CDR3 DNA sequence: TGCGCCAGCAGCCAAGATAGGCAGGGGTGGAACTATGGCTACACCTTC. Its protein is CASSQDRQGWNYGYTF.

This chain uses TRBV28 with TRBJ1-1; tentatively, D is TRBD1 (6 bases). CDR1 and CDR2 (germline): MDHEN, SYDVKM. The CDR3 extends over 13 amino acids. V lost 6 bases to trimming and J lost 7 bases, with 15 bases between them. This CDR3 reads CASREQGKSEAFF. The CDR3 DNA reads as TGTGCCAGCAGAGAACAGGGCAAAAGTGAAGCTTTCTTT.

The gene calls are TRBV14 and TRBJ2-5; maybe TRBD1 (5 bases). V dropped 4 bases and J dropped 1 base, with 10 bases sitting between them. Germline V gene sequence: CDR1 SGHDN, CDR2 FVKESK. The CDR3 loop spans 14 amino acids. CDR3 loop: CASSPLTAQETQYF. CDR3 bases: TGTGCCAGCAGCCCATTGACAGCCCAAGAGACCCAGTACTTC.

The chain employs TRBV30 and TRBJ1-5; D remains ambiguous. The CDR3 is made up of 14 amino acids. Germline V lookup: CDR1 GTSNPN, CDR2 SVGIG (reference sequence). V was trimmed by 4 bases and J by 2 bases, leaving 12 bases between them. CDR3 DNA sequence: TGTGCCTGGAACGGAGGGATGGGCAATCAGCCCCAGCATTTT. Its protein is CAWNGGMGNQPQHF.

This clone was seen only a few times. The rearrangement uses TRBV28 and TRBJ2-1; 10 bases match TRBD2. V was pared by 5 bases and J by 2 bases, with 6 bases of the junction left unmatched. Germline CDR1 is MDHEN and CDR2 is SYDVKM. The CDR3 loop spans 16 amino acids. This CDR3 reads CASSARLAGAYNEQFF. The DNA of the CDR3 is TGTGCCAGCAGTGCGCGGCTAGCGGGGGCCTACAATGAGCAGTTCTTC.

The J gene is TRBJ2-1, the V gene TRBV10-3; weak D call: TRBD2 (6 bases). CDR3 size: 15 residues. The germline gives CDR1 ENHRY, CDR2 SYGVKD. V was pared by 5 bases and J by 4 bases, with 15 bases between. For the CDR3, the DNA is TGTGCCATCAGTTCAATAGCGGTGGGGTACAATGAGCAGTTCTTC. This sequence encodes CAISSIAVGYNEQFF.

This clone was picked up a small number of times. The J gene is TRBJ1-3, the V gene TRBV28; tentatively, D is TRBD1 (6 bases). The CDR3 is 13 residues long. Germline CDR1 and CDR2: MDHEN and SYDVKM. V was pared by 3 bases and J by 8 bases, with 11 bases between. The CDR3, as DNA: TGTGCCAGCAGTTTGACAGGAAAGGACACCATATATTTT. Residues: CASSLTGKDTIYF.

This clone was observed once. The CDR3 sequence: CATLPSVYLTASTDTQYF. DNA of the CDR3: TGTGCCACTTTGCCCTCTGTTTATTTGACAGCGAGCACAGATACGCAGTATTTT. The chain joins TRBV19 to TRBJ2-3, with D possibly matching TRBD1 (5 bases). Germline CDR1 is LNHDA and CDR2 is SQIVND (reference sequence). V dropped 10 bases and J dropped 0 bases, with 26 bases sitting between them. This CDR3 comprises 18 residues.

V gene TRBV7-3 combines with J gene TRBJ1-1, with D hard to call. Germline lookup yields CDR1 SGHTA and CDR2 FQGTGA. Trimming took 8 bases from V and 0 from J, leaving 10 bases between them. CDR3 size: 13 residues. The CDR3 DNA is TGTGCCAGCGGTCTAACGTTGAACACTGAAGCTTTCTTT. It yields the protein CASGLTLNTEAFF.